One sample yielded the 32 T cell receptor beta chains listed below, sequenced in a study of CD8 T cells in ankylosing spondylitis. From the 5' RACE reads, TCRdb called clonotypes with MiXCR, one entry per CDR3 protein. In the table there are around 180,000 distinct CDR3 sequences, roughly 13% of which are singletons. The sequenced sample consisted of blood, either unsorted or a sorted T cell fraction (not recorded which). These receptors all stem from a female donor with ankylosing spondylitis or in good health (not recorded which).

In the case of this clonotype: A junction boundary mismatches the germline segment, possibly from a read error. The chain is built from TRBV7-6 and TRBJ2-7; no definite D call. Per germline, CDR1 SGHVS and CDR2 FNYEAQ. The CDR3 consists of 16 residues. CDR3 residues: CASSLKSVPDPYEQCF. In DNA, the CDR3 is TGTGCCAGCAGCTTAAAAAGCGTCCCGGACCCCTACGAGCAGTGCTTC.

The table lists this clonotype with a few counts. The DNA of the CDR3 is TGTGCCAGCAGCGTAGAAAATAGCGGGAGGGCCGGGAACGAGCAGTACTTC. Translation: CASSVENSGRAGNEQYF. The chain combines TRBV9 with TRBJ2-7; 11 bases line up with TRBD2. This CDR3 is 17 amino acids long. Germline values: CDR1 SGDLS, CDR2 YYNGEE. Losses at the gene ends were 0 bases for V and 5 bases for J; bases not matched to a gene: 10.

This clonotype was recorded many times. V is TRBV12-3 or TRBV12-4 and J is TRBJ1-2; 9 bases match TRBD1. The ends lost 1 base at V and 4 bases at J; junction bases unmatched: 4. The CDR3 runs 15 residues. The chain's CDR3 is CASSLVTGGAYGYTF. The CDR3 coding sequence is TGTGCCAGCAGTTTAGTGACAGGGGGGGCCTATGGCTACACCTTC.

This clonotype was counted a few times. This chain links TRBV11-2 with TRBJ2-1; D is undetermined. The germline V gene has CDR1 SGHAT and CDR2 FQNNGV. V was pared by 1 base and J by 10 bases, with 23 bases between. The CDR3 length is 17 residues. The chain's CDR3 is CASSLGFRGLKGREQFF. The CDR3, as DNA: TGTGCCAGCAGCTTAGGTTTCCGAGGTCTCAAAGGGCGGGAGCAGTTCTTC.

With respect to this clonotype: A much larger clone lies a single base off, so this may be a read error. No DNA is shown, since the ends of the CDR3 on it are uncertain; the CDR3 is the one TCRdb lists. V and J are TRBV20-1 and TRBJ1-1; TRBD1 was called by the table and not checked on the DNA. The CDR3 region is 14 residues in length, termini included. From germline, CDR1 is DFQATT and CDR2 SNEGSKA (reference sequence). The CDR3 loop reads CSALEWGLGTEALF.

This clonotype was detected ten times or more. The chain links TRBV5-1 to TRBJ2-7; tentatively, D is TRBD1 (6 bases). The V and J ends lost 4 bases and 2 bases respectively, with 19 bases between them. CDR1 and CDR2 (germline): SGHRS, YFSETQ. The CDR3 runs to 16 residues. The CDR3 reads CASSIKDRPLTYEQYF. The CDR3, as DNA: TGCGCCAGCAGCATCAAAGACAGGCCCCTCACCTACGAGCAGTACTTC.

This clonotype showed up many times. The chain couples TRBV12-3 or TRBV12-4 to TRBJ1-6; D call uncertain. This CDR3 spans 14 amino acids. V was trimmed by 6 bases and J by 4 bases, leaving 10 bases between them. CDR3 loop: CASSPGRYNSPLHF. The CDR3 DNA is TGTGCCAGCAGCCCCGGGCGGTATAATTCACCCCTCCACTTT.

Many counts were recorded for this clonotype. This chain links TRBV6-6 with TRBJ1-3; possibly TRBD1 for D (5 bases). CDR1 is MNHNY, CDR2 SVGAGI, per germline (reference sequence). V gave up 8 bases and J gave up 4 bases, with 9 bases separating them. This CDR3 contains 12 residues. CDR3 in amino acids: CASGTGGNTIYF. CDR3 coding DNA: TGTGCCAGCGGGACGGGAGGAAACACCATATATTTT.

The sample holds a few counts of this clonotype. The chain is built from TRBV7-9 and TRBJ2-6, with unresolved D. Trimming removed 5 bases from V and 2 bases from J, with 10 bases in between. The CDR3 runs 15 residues. Per germline, CDR1 SEHNR and CDR2 FQNEAQ (reference sequence). In DNA, the CDR3 is TGTGCCAGCAGCCCCCGGTTGGCTGGGGCCAACGTCCTGACTTTC. Translated: CASSPRLAGANVLTF.

Notes on this clonotype: A much larger clone sits a single nucleotide away, making a read error possible. The J gene is TRBJ2-1, the V gene TRBV24-1, with 7 bases fitting TRBD2. Germline assignment: CDR1 KGHDR and CDR2 SFDVKD. The CDR3 extends over 16 amino acids. CDR3 coding DNA: TGTGCCCCCAGTGATTGGGGGGGATCGGTTTACAATGAGCAGTTCTTC. This sequence encodes CAPSDWGGSVYNEQFF.

This clonotype was recorded at least ten times. The V and J genes are TRBV5-1 and TRBJ2-7; 9 nucleotides align to TRBD2. After removal of 0 bases from V and 1 base from J, the junction contained 5 bases not matched to a gene. This CDR3 spans 16 amino acids. Germline V gene data show CDR1 as SGHRS and CDR2 as YFSETQ. The CDR3 spells CASSLEGSGSSYEQYF. CDR3 sequence (DNA): TGCGCCAGCAGCTTGGAGGGTAGCGGGAGTTCCTACGAGCAGTACTTC.

This clonotype was detected ten times or more. The genes are TRBV29-1 and TRBJ1-5; TRBD1 agrees at 10 bases. Germline trimming cut 7 bases from V and 8 bases from J; bases unmatched to any gene: 11. In germline, CDR1 is SQVTM, CDR2 ANQGSEA. The CDR3 loop spans 14 amino acids. CDR3 residues: CSAIVDRGPEPQHF. CDR3 bases: TGCAGCGCCATAGTAGACAGGGGGCCGGAGCCCCAGCATTTT.

The chain employs TRBV20-1 and TRBJ2-3; 7 bases are a match to TRBD2. Germline lookup yields CDR1 DFQATT and CDR2 SNEGSKA (reference sequence). The CDR3 covers 15 residues. The V and J ends lost 6 bases and 4 bases, in that order; junction bases with no gene match: 13. Here the CDR3 reads CSAGTVAAGADTQYF. The CDR3 DNA is TGCAGTGCCGGGACTGTGGCGGCGGGGGCAGATACGCAGTATTTT.

This clonotype turned up a few times. The rearrangement joins TRBV25-1 to TRBJ2-5; TRBD1 matches 7 bases. The CDR3 loop spans 12 amino acids. From germline, CDR1 is MGHDK and CDR2 SYGVNS. J was trimmed by 5 bases and V by 6 bases; bases with no gene match: 3. DNA for the CDR3: TGTGCCAGCAGACAGGGGCCGGAGACCCAGTACTTC. Residues: CASRQGPETQYF.

This clonotype was observed a handful of times. V and J are TRBV4-1 and TRBJ2-7, with 9 bases fitting TRBD2. CDR1 and CDR2 from the germline V gene are MGHRA and YSYEKL. The J segment lost 7 bases and the V segment lost 0 bases, leaving 7 bases of the junction unmatched. The CDR3 length is 15 residues. For the CDR3, the DNA is TGCGCCAGCAGCCAAGATCCCGGTAGCGGGAGAGAGCAGTACTTC. This gives the protein CASSQDPGSGREQYF.

This clonotype was picked up a small number of times. V and J are TRBV28 and TRBJ2-5, with 8 positions matching TRBD2. This CDR3 region has 15 residues. The germline CDR1 and CDR2 sequences are MDHEN and SYDVKM. The V gene end was trimmed by 4 bases and the J gene end by 5 bases; junction bases not matched to a gene: 9. CDR3 nucleotides: TGTGCCAGCAGTTCACCGACGGGAGGGGGTGAGACCCAGTACTTC. This gives the protein CASSSPTGGGETQYF.

This clonotype was found many times. The chain carries TRBV14 and TRBJ2-1; 8 bases match TRBD2. The CDR3 is made up of 16 amino acids. CDR1 SGHDN and CDR2 FVKESK come from the germline V gene. V was clipped by 0 bases and J by 7 bases; unmatched bases: 8. DNA of the CDR3: TGTGCCAGCAGCCAAGAAGGTTCGGTAGCGGGAAATGAGCAGTTCTTC. The encoded protein is CASSQEGSVAGNEQFF.

This clonotype was seen ten or more times. V and J are TRBV2 and TRBJ2-3, with D perhaps matching TRBD2 (5 bases). This CDR3 region has 13 residues. The V gene lost 7 bases and the J gene lost 5 bases, with 13 bases spanning the gap. Germline V gene sequence: CDR1 SNHLY, CDR2 FYNNEI. The DNA of the CDR3 is TGTGCCAGCAATCTCGGGGTGCAAGATACGCAGTATTTT. Its protein is CASNLGVQDTQYF.

The rearrangement uses TRBV3-1 and TRBJ2-7, with TRBD2 matching 10 bases. This CDR3 spans 16 amino acids. CDR1 and CDR2 (germline): LGHDT, YNNKEL (reference sequence). Trimming cost V 4 bases and J 1 base; bases outside gene matches: 7. The CDR3 DNA sequence: TGTGCCAGCAGCCCCCGGGCTAGCGGGAGATCCTACGAGCAGTACTTC. Translated: CASSPRASGRSYEQYF.

This clonotype was seen ten or more times. The chain employs TRBV9 and TRBJ2-2, with 7 bases aligning to TRBD1. CDR1 SGDLS and CDR2 YYNGEE come from the germline V gene. The CDR3 loop spans 15 amino acids. V was pared by 3 bases and J by 2 bases, with 4 bases of the junction left unmatched. DNA for the CDR3: TGTGCCAGCAGCGGCGGACAGGACAACACCGGGGAGCTGTTTTTT. This encodes CASSGGQDNTGELFF.

Ten or more counts support this clonotype. The rearrangement links TRBV27 to TRBJ2-7; tentative D call: TRBD2 (5 bases). Germline V lookup: CDR1 MNHEY, CDR2 SMNVEV (reference sequence). The CDR3 is 13 amino acids. Trimming shortened V by 3 bases and J by 4 bases, and 10 bases separated the two germline ends. Written as DNA, the CDR3 is TGTGCCAGCAGTTTTGGGCGGACTTACGAGCAGTACTTC. This sequence encodes CASSFGRTYEQYF.

The V and J genes are TRBV6-1 and TRBJ1-6; tentative D call: TRBD1 (6 bases). This CDR3 has 15 amino acids. Germline V gene sequence: CDR1 MNHNS, CDR2 SASEGT. Between the trimmed V and J ends, which lost 6 bases and 7 bases, there was a span of 16 bases. CDR3 sequence: CASRDRGADNSPLHF. The CDR3 nucleotides read TGTGCCAGCAGAGATAGGGGGGCAGACAATTCACCCCTCCACTTT.

This clonotype was found many times. The chain uses TRBV28 and TRBJ2-1; 7 bases fit TRBD2. The CDR3 covers 15 residues. CDR1 and CDR2 (germline): MDHEN, SYDVKM. V was pared by 7 bases and J by 1 base, with 7 bases of the junction left unmatched. The CDR3, as DNA: TGTGCCAGCACCACGGGGCGGGAGTCCTACAATGAGCAGTTCTTC. It yields the protein CASTTGRESYNEQFF.

This clonotype was counted at least ten times. V is TRBV29-1 and J is TRBJ1-2; 8 nucleotides match TRBD1. J gave up 8 bases and V 1 base, and 15 bases lay outside the gene matches. The CDR3 length is 16 residues. Germline V lookup: CDR1 SQVTM, CDR2 ANQGSEA. This CDR3 reads CSVEGGEQGAPRGYTF. The DNA for the CDR3 is TGCAGCGTTGAAGGCGGTGAGCAGGGGGCTCCGCGGGGCTACACCTTC.

The rearrangement links TRBV12-3 or TRBV12-4 to TRBJ2-1; 7 positions agree with TRBD1. CDR3 length: 13 residues. V shed 2 bases and J 11 bases; nucleotides not matched to a gene: 6. In DNA, the CDR3 is TGTGCCAGCAGTTTAAGGGGAAGGGGGCAGCAGTTCTTC. Amino acid sequence: CASSLRGRGQQFF.

V and J are TRBV5-1 and TRBJ2-1, with D possibly TRBD2 on 6 matching bases. CDR1 and CDR2 (germline): SGHRS, YFSETQ. V shed 2 bases and J shed 6 bases, with 12 bases lying between them. The CDR3 loop spans 14 amino acids. Here the CDR3 reads CASSLAGGANEQFF. DNA for the CDR3: TGCGCCAGCAGCTTAGCGGGCGGTGCCAATGAGCAGTTCTTC. Full variable domain (rest looked up from reference TRBV5-1 and TRBJ2-1): KAGVTQTPRYLIKTRGQQVTLSCSPISGHRSVSWYQQTPGQGLQFLFEYFSETQRNKGNFPGRFSGRQFSNSRSEMNVSTLELGDSALYLCASSLAGGANEQFFGPGTRLTVL.

The V and J genes are TRBV20-1 and TRBJ1-2; TRBD1 matches at 7 bases. Germline V gene sequence: CDR1 DFQATT, CDR2 SNEGSKA (reference sequence). J gave up 8 bases and V 6 bases, and 15 bases lay outside the gene matches. The CDR3 has 14 residues. CDR3 bases: TGCAGTGCCCGTACGACAGGGACCTCCCGCGGCTACACCTTC. The encoded protein is CSARTTGTSRGYTF.

The chain uses TRBV6-2 or TRBV6-3 and TRBJ2-2; D perhaps matches TRBD2 (5 bases). Germline lookup yields CDR1 MNHEY and CDR2 SVGEGT. CDR3 length: 17 amino acids. V lost 1 base and J lost 2, with 14 bases in between. The CDR3 spells CASSYFGVGRNTGELFF. The CDR3 DNA sequence: TGTGCCAGCAGTTACTTCGGCGTAGGGAGAAACACCGGGGAGCTGTTTTTT.

This clonotype has more than one count but fewer than ten. This rearrangement joins TRBV27 to TRBJ2-2; D possibly corresponds to TRBD2 (5 bases). In germline, CDR1 is MNHEY, CDR2 SMNVEV (reference sequence). Trimming removed 5 bases at V and 4 bases at J, with 14 bases between. The CDR3 has 15 amino acids. CDR3 in amino acids: CASSPRTGGTGELFF. The CDR3 nucleotides are TGTGCCAGCAGTCCGAGGACTGGCGGCACCGGGGAGCTGTTTTTT.

This clonotype was seen a few times. CDR3: CASSRGGISYEQYF. In DNA form, the CDR3 reads TGTGCCAGCAGCCGCGGGGGAATCTCCTACGAGCAGTACTTC. The gene calls are TRBV7-9 and TRBJ2-7; 7 bases fit TRBD2. Germline V gene lookup returns CDR1 SEHNR and CDR2 FQNEAQ (reference sequence). There are 14 residues in the CDR3. Trimming removed 5 bases from V and 0 bases from J; junction bases left unmatched: 4.

The J gene is TRBJ2-3, the V gene TRBV7-6, with TRBD2 identical over 8 bases. The length of the CDR3 is 15 residues. Germline V gene data show CDR1 as SGHVS and CDR2 as FNYEAQ. Unmatched junction bases numbered 6, after V lost 5 bases and J lost 2 bases. DNA for the CDR3: TGTGCCAGCAGCCTGGGACTAGGCTACACAGATACGCAGTATTTT. It is translated as CASSLGLGYTDTQYF.

Ten or more counts support this clonotype. The chain has TRBV20-1 and TRBJ2-7, with unresolved D. The CDR3 has 14 amino acids. Germline loops: CDR1 DFQATT, CDR2 SNEGSKA (reference sequence). The ends were cut back, 6 bases at V and 2 bases at J, with 17 bases in the middle. CDR3 DNA sequence: TGCAGTGCCAACCGACCAGAAAGAACCTACGAGCAGTACTTC. This codes for CSANRPERTYEQYF.